This entry concerns a single T cell receptor (beta chain). Its specificity is not known. PCR involved 60 Vbeta and 13 Jbeta primers. Authors' processing steps: In a later analysis, 80 million or so unique TCR beta chains included roughly 11 million shared by two or more donors. The assay was immunoSEQ multiplex PCR, and TCRdb's table has in-frame clones only and misses some. D and trimming come from the DNA, and the V and J calls and clone size come from that table. The repertoire holds about 250,000 clones, with approximately 70% as singletons. This sample is part of a study of cytomegalovirus exposure and HLA in healthy donors. Germline V gene data show CDR1 as SGHAT and CDR2 as FQNNGV. The length of the CDR3 is 15 residues. The V end lost 1 base, the J end lost 3 bases, and 10 bases lay between the germline ends. Study-wide findings and caveats: For most TCR sequences rarity was the rule, although some public TCRs occurred in many donors. Presence/absence analyses took donor sequencing depth as roughly uniform. In a later analysis, the majority of CMV-associated beta chains seemingly showed HLA restriction.

Material: PBMCs. The source of this sequence is a female donor in good health and CMV-seronegative. The rearrangement links TRBV11-2 to TRBJ1-5, with D maybe TRBD1 (6 bases). CDR3 residues: CASSLGTGINQPQHF. The CDR3 bases are TGTGCCAGCAGCTTAGGTACAGGGATCAATCAGCCCCAGCATTTT. Full variable domain (remainder filled in from reference TRBV11-2 and TRBJ1-5): EAGVAQSPRYKIIEKRQSVAFWCNPISGHATLYWYQQILGQGPKLLIQFQNNGVVDDSQLPKDRFSAERLKGVDSTLKIQPAKLEDSAVYLCASSLGTGINQPQHFGDGTRLSIL.